Below are 23 T cell receptor beta chains sequenced from a single sample in a study of T cell changes during pregnancy in multiple sclerosis. Profiled with immunoSEQ multiplex PCR; TCRdb holds only in-frame clones, not every one. Here the sample spans fewer than 40,000 clones, 90% being singletons. Specimen: CD8+ T cells from peripheral blood mononuclear cells, collected before pregnancy. The receptors shown here come from a female donor with multiple sclerosis, enrolled in a pregnancy study.

This clone has only one observation. The chain employs TRBV5-5 and TRBJ1-1; possibly TRBD1 for D (5 bases). CDR1 and CDR2 from the germline V gene are SGHKS and YYEKEE (reference sequence). The CDR3 runs 13 residues. V lost 2 bases to trimming and J lost 4 bases, with 9 bases between them. CDR3 residues: CASSFWQGTEAFF. Here the CDR3 DNA reads TGTGCCAGCAGCTTTTGGCAGGGCACTGAAGCTTTCTTT.

This sequence joins TRBV6-1 and TRBJ1-5; D not resolved. The CDR3 length is 14 residues. CDR1 and CDR2 (germline): MNHNS, SASEGT. The V end was cut by 7 bases, the J end by 10 bases, with 20 bases between. The CDR3 protein is CASKAGSAPVPQHF. CDR3 coding DNA: TGTGCCAGCAAGGCGGGGTCAGCCCCAGTCCCCCAGCATTTT.

V and J are TRBV4-1 and TRBJ1-1; no reliable D call. Germline loops: CDR1 MGHRA, CDR2 YSYEKL. The germline V and J ends were trimmed by 1 base and 5 bases, with 20 bases remaining between them. The CDR3 is made up of 17 amino acids. CDR3 bases: TGCGCCAGCAGCCAAGTCCCTCCCTTTTTCCCGGGGACTGAAGCTTTCTTT. Its protein is CASSQVPPFFPGTEAFF.

This clone was detected only once. V and J are TRBV7-9 and TRBJ1-5; D possibly corresponds to TRBD1 (5 bases). Germline lookup yields CDR1 SEHNR and CDR2 FQNEAQ (reference sequence). The CDR3 extends over 15 amino acids. The V end was cut by 4 bases, the J end by 5 bases, with 15 bases between. The CDR3 spells CASSWSNRGDQPQHF. In DNA, the CDR3 is TGTGCCAGCAGCTGGAGTAATAGGGGTGATCAGCCCCAGCATTTT.

The chain links TRBV2 to TRBJ2-2; TRBD1 is a possible D gene (6 bases). Per the germline V gene, CDR1 is SNHLY and CDR2 is FYNNEI. The CDR3 is 15 amino acids. Trimming left V 2 bases short and J 6 bases short, with 13 bases between. Here the CDR3 DNA reads TGTGCCAGCAGTGAACTACAGGGTGGTCCCGGGGAGCTGTTTTTT. As protein: CASSELQGGPGELFF.

CDR3 loop: CASSSLTGVTHEQYF. The CDR3 coding sequence is TGTGCCAGCAGTTCCCTGACAGGGGTTACCCACGAGCAGTACTTC. The chain uses TRBV27 and TRBJ2-7, with 8 bases aligning to TRBD1. The junction had 10 bases not matched to a gene; V was cut back by 4 bases and J by 5 bases. Per the germline V gene, CDR1 is MNHEY and CDR2 is SMNVEV (reference sequence). The CDR3 has 15 amino acids.

The chain is built from TRBV6-4 and TRBJ2-7; the match to TRBD2 covers 8 bases. In germline, CDR1 is MRHNA, CDR2 SNTAGT. The CDR3 consists of 15 residues. The trim removed 6 bases at V and 2 bases at J, leaving 9 bases unmatched. Here the CDR3 reads CASSEGVAGTYEQYF. The CDR3 DNA is TGTGCCAGCAGCGAAGGGGTAGCGGGGACCTACGAGCAGTACTTC.

CDR3 sequence (DNA): TGTGCCAGCAGCTTGGGGACAGCCCTGGGTGGCTACACCTTC. Residues: CASSLGTALGGYTF. This chain connects TRBV5-6 to TRBJ1-2; tentatively, D is TRBD1 (6 bases). Germline V lookup: CDR1 SGHDT, CDR2 YYEEEE. V lost 0 bases and J 7 bases, leaving 13 bases between the germline ends. This CDR3 spans 14 amino acids.

The rearrangement uses TRBV27 and TRBJ1-2; 9 nucleotides match TRBD1. The CDR3 totals 15 residues. Trimming at V came to 8 bases and at J to 4 bases, leaving 11 bases not matched to a gene. CDR1 MNHEY and CDR2 SMNVEV come from the germline V gene (reference sequence). DNA for the CDR3: TGTGCCAGCCGTCCTACACAGGGGGCGGTCTATGGCTACACCTTC. Residues: CASRPTQGAVYGYTF.

The rearrangement joins TRBV4-3 to TRBJ1-1; tentative D call: TRBD1 (6 bases). The CDR3 contains 13 residues. Germline CDR1 and CDR2: LGHNA and YSLEER. Deletions cut 3 bases from V and 4 bases from J, with 9 bases between. The CDR3 spells CASSHRGATEAFF. CDR3 coding DNA: TGCGCCAGCAGCCACAGGGGTGCCACTGAAGCTTTCTTT.

This clone was detected once. The V call is TRBV7-9, the J call TRBJ1-5; possible D gene TRBD1, 6 bases. Trimming took off 5 bases at V and 0 bases at J, with 17 bases between the two ends. The CDR3 contains 17 residues. Germline V CDR1 and CDR2: SEHNR, FQNEAQ (reference sequence). CDR3 sequence: CASSPLGTLYSNQPQHF. In DNA, the CDR3 is TGTGCCAGCAGCCCCCTCGGGACACTTTATAGCAATCAGCCCCAGCATTTT.

J is TRBJ1-2 and V is TRBV7-9; D unresolved. Germline V lookup: CDR1 SEHNR, CDR2 FQNEAQ (reference sequence). This CDR3 has 15 residues. V lost 4 bases, J lost 0 bases, and 12 bases lay in between. The CDR3 nucleotides read TGTGCCAGCAGCTCCATTGACTGGACTAACTATGGCTACACCTTC. Its protein product is CASSSIDWTNYGYTF.

The genes are TRBV30 and TRBJ2-7; D gene ambiguous. V lost 5 bases and J lost 4, with 6 bases in between. In germline, CDR1 is GTSNPN, CDR2 SVGIG (reference sequence). The CDR3 consists of 10 residues. In DNA, the CDR3 is TGTGCCTGGGGCTCTTACGAGCAGTACTTC. It yields the protein CAWGSYEQYF.

The chain combines TRBV7-3 with TRBJ1-2; D may be TRBD1 (6 bases). Germline assignment: CDR1 SGHTA and CDR2 FQGTGA. The germline V and J ends were trimmed by 2 bases and 10 bases, with 17 bases remaining between them. CDR3 length equals 14 residues. CDR3 coding DNA: TGTGCCAGCAGCTTAGCCGCGGGGGCGCCTCCCTACACCTTC. It encodes CASSLAAGAPPYTF.

The chain combines TRBV25-1 with TRBJ2-3; 7 bases align to TRBD1. V dropped 4 bases and J dropped 4; count of bases not matched to a gene: 5. CDR3 length equals 14 residues. The germline CDR1 and CDR2 sequences are MGHDK and SYGVNS. The CDR3 protein is CASSVTGSADTQYF. In DNA, the CDR3 is TGTGCCAGCAGTGTGACAGGGTCGGCAGATACGCAGTATTTT.

This clone was observed a single time. The chain carries TRBV5-1 and TRBJ2-3; 8 bases map to TRBD1. The germline V gene has CDR1 SGHRS and CDR2 YFSETQ. The CDR3 sequence is 15 residues long. J gave up 4 bases and V 7 bases, and 11 bases lay outside the gene matches. As DNA, the CDR3 is TGCGCCAGCCGGACGGGACAGGAAGGTTCAGATACGCAGTATTTT. This sequence encodes CASRTGQEGSDTQYF. Full variable domain (rest looked up from reference TRBV5-1 and TRBJ2-3): KAGVTQTPRYLIKTRGQQVTLSCSPISGHRSVSWYQQTPGQGLQFLFEYFSETQRNKGNFPGRFSGRQFSNSRSEMNVSTLELGDSALYLCASRTGQEGSDTQYFGPGTRLTVL.

This chain links TRBV5-6 with TRBJ2-7; TRBD1 matches 9 bases. The CDR3 runs to 17 residues. The germline V gene has CDR1 SGHDT and CDR2 YYEEEE. Trimming removed 2 bases from V and 7 bases from J; junction bases left unmatched: 16. CDR3 in amino acids: CASSLSSIQGALEEQYF. As DNA, the CDR3 is TGTGCCAGCAGCTTATCGAGCATACAGGGGGCCTTAGAGGAGCAGTACTTC.

In this sample, this clone turned up a few times. The chain links TRBV5-1 to TRBJ2-5; a weak D match, TRBD2 (5 bases). Germline V gene sequence: CDR1 SGHRS, CDR2 YFSETQ. CDR3 length equals 14 residues. The ends were cut back, 4 bases at V and 3 bases at J, with 13 bases in the middle. CDR3 DNA: TGCGCCAGCAGCCCAGCGGTGCGGAAAGAGACCCAGTACTTC. This sequence encodes CASSPAVRKETQYF.

In this sample, this clone turned up a few times. The chain is built from TRBV19 and TRBJ1-2, with TRBD1 as a possible D gene (5 bases). CDR1 LNHDA and CDR2 SQIVND come from the germline V gene (reference sequence). V was pared by 3 bases and J by 8 bases, with 10 bases between. The CDR3 runs 12 residues. CDR3 loop: CASSMGLAGYTF. The CDR3 DNA sequence: TGTGCCAGTAGTATGGGGCTTGCCGGCTACACCTTC.

This rearrangement joins TRBV5-5 to TRBJ1-1; no firm D call. There are 12 residues in the CDR3. Trimming pared 7 bases from V and 4 bases from J, leaving 11 bases between. Germline CDR1 and CDR2: SGHKS and YYEKEE (reference sequence). CDR3 coding DNA: TGTGCCAGCCATAGAGGGTCCACTGAAGCTTTCTTT. It is translated as CASHRGSTEAFF. The full variable domain, its missing parts supplied by reference TRBV5-5 and TRBJ1-1, is DAGVTQSPTHLIKTRGQQVTLRCSPISGHKSVSWYQQVLGQGPQFIFQYYEKEERGRGNFPDRFSARQFPNYSSELNVNALLLGDSALYLCASHRGSTEAFFGQGTRLTVV.

In regard to this clone: A junction end diverges from the germline sequence, so it may reflect a read error. The V gene is TRBV27, the J gene TRBJ2-1; perhaps TRBD1 as D (5 bases). The CDR3 contains 13 residues. Per the germline V gene, CDR1 is MNHEY and CDR2 is SMNVEV (reference sequence). In DNA form, the CDR3 reads TGTGCCAGCAGCCCTTGGGGCTACTATGAGCAGTTCTTC. It yields the protein CASSPWGYYEQFF.

V usage is TRBV13 and J usage is TRBJ1-6; 7 positions agree with TRBD1. Trimming cost V 8 bases and J 10 bases; bases outside gene matches: 11. This CDR3 comprises 14 residues. In germline, CDR1 is PRHDT, CDR2 FYEKMQ (reference sequence). The CDR3 spells CASLKTGHRSPLHF. CDR3 DNA sequence: TGTGCCAGCCTGAAGACAGGGCACAGGTCACCCCTCCACTTT.

The chain uses TRBV6-6 and TRBJ2-7; D ambiguous. CDR1 is MNHNY, CDR2 SVGAGI, per germline (reference sequence). The CDR3 contains 14 residues. V shed 4 bases and J shed 0 bases, with 10 bases lying between them. This CDR3 reads CASSSDWSSYEQYF. CDR3 nucleotide sequence: TGTGCCAGCAGTTCCGACTGGAGCTCCTACGAGCAGTACTTC.